The 32 T cell receptor beta chains below were found in one sample sequenced in a study of OX40 agonist ivuxolimab in advanced cancers. The library was generated by the immunoSEQ multiplex PCR assay. This immuneACCESS table, as held by TCRdb, lists in-frame sequences with V and J called but not all clones. Of the missing ones, under half trace to an unresolved V gene in checked studies; the others have no known cause. For this sample the table gives tens of thousands of clones, of which 75% to 90% were detected only once. The ten top clones hold about 37% of the sample. This sample comprised CD4+ or CD8+ T cells sorted from blood, obtained in a trial of the OX40 agonist ivuxolimab. Receptors originate from an adult with an advanced solid tumor such as melanoma, head and neck, liver or kidney cancer.

The chain employs TRBV19 and TRBJ2-1, with 11 bases fitting TRBD2. From germline, CDR1 is LNHDA and CDR2 SQIVND (reference sequence). The CDR3 consists of 14 residues. V lost 5 bases and J lost 9; bases outside the gene matches: 6. The CDR3 protein is CASSASGGLGEQFF. Written as DNA, the CDR3 is TGTGCCAGTAGTGCTAGCGGGGGGCTGGGTGAGCAGTTCTTC.

The chain recombines TRBV7-9 with TRBJ2-2, with 11 bases identical to TRBD2. Germline values: CDR1 SEHNR, CDR2 FQNEAQ (reference sequence). Germline trimming cut 7 bases from V and 2 bases from J; bases unmatched to any gene: 9. The CDR3 is made up of 17 amino acids. The CDR3, as DNA: TGTGCCAGCACCTTGGGGGGACTAGCGGTTAACACCGGGGAGCTGTTTTTT. It is translated as CASTLGGLAVNTGELFF.

The chain recombines TRBV19 with TRBJ1-1; no definite D call. Germline V lookup: CDR1 LNHDA, CDR2 SQIVND (reference sequence). The CDR3 runs 13 residues. With 5 bases removed from V and 2 bases from J, the gap between germline ends came to 9 bases. CDR3 amino acids: CASSFYSNTEAFF. The DNA of the CDR3 is TGTGCCAGTAGTTTTTACAGCAACACTGAAGCTTTCTTT.

The chain joins TRBV10-2 to TRBJ2-3; 14 bases map to TRBD2. The CDR3 has 17 residues. V lost 4 bases to trimming and J lost 8 bases; unmatched junction nucleotides: 11. Germline assignment: CDR1 WSHSY and CDR2 SAAADI. The CDR3 coding sequence is TGCGCCAGCAGTGGACTAGCGGGGGGGCAAGGTTTAGGTACGCAGTATTTT. Translating it yields CASSGLAGGQGLGTQYF.

This clone showed up just once. V usage is TRBV2 and J usage is TRBJ2-1, with TRBD2 matching over 10 bases. The CDR3 has 15 amino acids. Per the germline V gene, CDR1 is SNHLY and CDR2 is FYNNEI. Trimming removed 6 bases from V and 7 bases from J; junction bases left unmatched: 9. The CDR3 DNA reads as TGTGCCAGCAGGGGAGGAGTAGCGGGAGGTAATGAGCAGTTCTTC. This codes for CASRGGVAGGNEQFF. The variable domain in full, with the rest retrieved from reference TRBV2 and TRBJ2-1, is EPEVTQTPSHQVTQMGQEVILRCVPISNHLYFYWYRQILGQKVEFLVSFYNNEISEKSEIFDDQFSVERPDGSNFTLKIRSTKLEDSAMYFCASRGGVAGGNEQFFGPGTRLTVL.

The chain has TRBV7-9 and TRBJ2-3, with 13 bases fitting TRBD2. Germline loops: CDR1 SEHNR, CDR2 FQNEAQ (reference sequence). The CDR3 has 16 residues. Trimming removed 4 bases from V and 4 bases from J; junction bases left unmatched: 5. The CDR3 loop reads CASSSPLAGGPDTQYF. Written as DNA, the CDR3 is TGTGCCAGCAGCTCACCACTAGCGGGGGGGCCAGATACGCAGTATTTT.

This chain connects TRBV27 to TRBJ2-7; 8 nucleotides line up with TRBD2. In germline, CDR1 is MNHEY, CDR2 SMNVEV (reference sequence). V gave up 2 bases and J gave up 4 bases; unmatched junction bases: 7. The length of the CDR3 is 15 residues. The CDR3 DNA is TGTGCCAGCAGTTTAAGGCTAGCGGGCCTTTACGAGCAGTACTTC. Its translation is CASSLRLAGLYEQYF.

This clone has just one count. The CDR3 protein is CASSQVISRYDEQYF. CDR3 nucleotide sequence: TGCGCCAGCAGCCAAGTAATTAGTAGGTATGACGAGCAGTACTTC. The chain links TRBV4-1 to TRBJ2-7; D is uncertain. CDR1 is MGHRA, CDR2 YSYEKL, per germline. The CDR3 length is 15 residues. Trimming shortened V by 1 base and J by 5 bases, and 15 bases separated the two germline ends.

The chain carries TRBV7-9 and TRBJ2-7; 9 bases fit TRBD2. The CDR3 is 15 residues long. The germline V gene encodes CDR1 SEHNR and CDR2 FQNEAQ (reference sequence). J lost 9 bases, V lost 1 base, and 10 bases had no gene match. This CDR3 reads CASSLEVAGEDGQYF. For the CDR3, the DNA is TGTGCCAGCAGCTTAGAGGTAGCGGGAGAGGATGGGCAGTACTTC.

The chain uses TRBV7-9 and TRBJ2-5; D not certain. Germline loops: CDR1 SEHNR, CDR2 FQNEAQ (reference sequence). V lost 1 base and J lost 1, with 13 bases in between. The CDR3 is made up of 16 amino acids. The CDR3 loop reads CASSLGLMPSQETQYF. DNA of the CDR3: TGTGCCAGCAGCTTAGGTCTGATGCCATCCCAAGAGACCCAGTACTTC. Complete variable domain (other parts from reference TRBV7-9 and TRBJ2-5): DTGVSQNPRHKITKRGQNVTFRCDPISEHNRLYWYRQTLGQGPEFLTYFQNEAQLEKSRLLSDRFSAERPKGSFSTLEIQRTEQGDSAMYLCASSLGLMPSQETQYFGPGTRLLVL.

V is TRBV11-2 and J is TRBJ2-2; 8 nucleotides match TRBD2. Germline V lookup: CDR1 SGHAT, CDR2 FQNNGV. The CDR3 runs 16 residues. J lost 1 base, V lost 5 bases, and 6 bases had no gene match. CDR3 in amino acids: CASSAKLAENTGELFF. In DNA form, the CDR3 reads TGTGCCAGCAGCGCAAAACTAGCGGAGAACACCGGGGAGCTGTTTTTT.

The chain joins TRBV19 to TRBJ1-1; D uncertain. Germline CDR1 reads LNHDA; CDR2 reads SQIVND (reference sequence). The CDR3 extends over 12 amino acids. Trimming took off 4 bases at V and 2 bases at J, with 5 bases between the two ends. The chain's CDR3 is CASSRDNTEAFF. The CDR3 coding sequence is TGTGCCAGTAGTAGGGATAACACTGAAGCTTTCTTT.

This clone was detected once. The rearrangement links TRBV4-1 to TRBJ2-1; 9 bases align to TRBD2. CDR1 and CDR2 from the germline V gene are MGHRA and YSYEKL. V gave up 0 bases and J gave up 7 bases; unmatched junction bases: 13. This CDR3 has 18 residues. The CDR3 DNA reads TGCGCCAGCAGCCAAGATCGTCGTTTAGCGGGAGATGAGAATGAGCAGTTCTTC. Amino acid sequence: CASSQDRRLAGDENEQFF.

This clone was found a few times. In DNA form, the CDR3 reads TGTGCCAGCAGTGATTTGGGGAACACTGAAGCTTTCTTT. Residues: CASSDLGNTEAFF. V gene TRBV25-1 combines with J gene TRBJ1-1, with D unresolved. Germline loops: CDR1 MGHDK, CDR2 SYGVNS. Trimming removed 3 bases at V and 1 base at J, with 6 bases between. The CDR3 sequence is 13 residues long.

The rearrangement joins TRBV7-2 to TRBJ1-1; D is possibly TRBD1 (5 bases). Trimming shortened V by 5 bases and J by 4 bases, and 17 bases separated the two germline ends. From germline, CDR1 is SGHTA and CDR2 FQGNSA. The CDR3 sequence is 15 residues long. The CDR3 region is CASSQKAPGITEAFF. The DNA of the CDR3 is TGTGCCAGCAGCCAGAAGGCTCCAGGGATCACTGAAGCTTTCTTT.

The chain joins TRBV19 to TRBJ2-2, with D possibly being TRBD1 (5 bases). This CDR3 is 13 amino acids long. The V and J ends lost 7 bases and 4 bases respectively, with 10 bases between them. Germline values: CDR1 LNHDA, CDR2 SQIVND (reference sequence). CDR3 protein: CASKGFGTGELFF. The CDR3 coding sequence is TGTGCCAGTAAGGGGTTTGGCACCGGGGAGCTGTTTTTT.

This clone occurred a few times. CDR3 nucleotide sequence: TGCGCCAGCAGCTTCTCTAGCACAGATACGCAGTATTTT. It specifies CASSFSSTDTQYF. The gene calls are TRBV5-1 and TRBJ2-3; D not certain. Germline-derived CDR1 and CDR2 are SGHRS and YFSETQ. The CDR3 runs to 13 residues. Trimming removed 2 bases from V and 0 bases from J, with 4 bases in between. The whole variable domain, filled in from reference TRBV5-1 and TRBJ2-3, reads KAGVTQTPRYLIKTRGQQVTLSCSPISGHRSVSWYQQTPGQGLQFLFEYFSETQRNKGNFPGRFSGRQFSNSRSEMNVSTLELGDSALYLCASSFSSTDTQYFGPGTRLTVL.

The chain carries TRBV5-4 and TRBJ2-2, with TRBD2 identical over 10 bases. The CDR3 length is 16 residues. V trimming: 5 bases; J trimming: 1 base; junction bases outside the gene matches: 5. Germline V lookup: CDR1 SGHNT, CDR2 YYREEE (reference sequence). The CDR3 region is CASSSSGGLNTGELFF. CDR3 nucleotide sequence: TGTGCCAGCAGTTCTAGCGGGGGCCTGAACACCGGGGAGCTGTTTTTT.

The rearrangement joins TRBV19 to TRBJ2-7, with D possibly TRBD1 on 7 matching bases. CDR1 is LNHDA, CDR2 SQIVND, per germline (reference sequence). Trimming cost V 3 bases and J 2 bases, with 11 bases left between them. The CDR3 extends over 14 amino acids. CDR3: CASSMGRGAYEQYF. DNA for the CDR3: TGTGCCAGTAGTATGGGCAGGGGGGCCTACGAGCAGTACTTC. Drawing the rest from reference TRBV19 and TRBJ2-7, the complete variable domain is DGGITQSPKYLFRKEGQNVTLSCEQNLNHDAMYWYRQDPGQGLRLIYYSQIVNDFQKGDIAEGYSVSREKKESFPLTVTSAQKNPTAFYLCASSMGRGAYEQYFGPGTRLTVT.

J is TRBJ1-2 and V is TRBV6-5; 8 nucleotides line up with TRBD1. The CDR3 is made up of 14 amino acids. J gave up 8 bases and V 0 bases, and 5 bases lay outside the gene matches. Germline values: CDR1 MNHEY, CDR2 SVGAGI. For the CDR3, the DNA is TGTGCCAGCAGTTACTCCCCGGACAGGGAAGGCTACACCTTC. It yields the protein CASSYSPDREGYTF.

V is TRBV5-1 and J is TRBJ2-7; D might be TRBD1 (5 bases). V lost 3 bases, J lost 3 bases, and 7 bases lay in between. The length of the CDR3 is 12 residues. Germline V CDR1 and CDR2: SGHRS, YFSETQ. The CDR3 sequence: CASSSDSYEQYF. DNA of the CDR3: TGCGCCAGCAGCTCCGACAGCTACGAGCAGTACTTC.

The chain employs TRBV11-2 and TRBJ1-1; D ambiguous. Germline V lookup: CDR1 SGHAT, CDR2 FQNNGV. The CDR3 is 14 residues long. The germline V and J ends were trimmed by 5 bases and 0 bases, with 10 bases remaining between them. CDR3 in DNA: TGTGCCAGCAGCACGAGTTGGGTGAACACTGAAGCTTTCTTT. This codes for CASSTSWVNTEAFF. Full variable domain (remainder filled in from reference TRBV11-2 and TRBJ1-1): EAGVAQSPRYKIIEKRQSVAFWCNPISGHATLYWYQQILGQGPKLLIQFQNNGVVDDSQLPKDRFSAERLKGVDSTLKIQPAKLEDSAVYLCASSTSWVNTEAFFGQGTRLTVV.

The chain has TRBV5-1 and TRBJ2-1; 8 nucleotides align to TRBD1. The CDR3 consists of 14 residues. The junction had 8 bases not matched to a gene; V was cut back by 4 bases and J by 8 bases. Germline CDR1 SGHRS, CDR2 YFSETQ. This chain's CDR3 is CASSDGQGLDEQFF. The CDR3 DNA reads as TGCGCCAGCAGCGATGGACAGGGCTTGGATGAGCAGTTCTTC.

This CDR3 is CASRPTGLYEQYF. The CDR3 region has the DNA TGTGCCAGCAGACCGACAGGACTCTACGAGCAGTACTTC. This rearrangement joins TRBV14 to TRBJ2-7, with D perhaps matching TRBD1 (6 bases). Germline-derived CDR1 and CDR2 are SGHDN and FVKESK. Trimming shortened V by 6 bases and J by 3 bases, and 12 bases separated the two germline ends. The CDR3 consists of 13 residues.

The rearrangement uses TRBV28 and TRBJ1-2, with D hard to call. V dropped 2 bases and J dropped 4 bases, with 20 bases sitting between them. The CDR3 is made up of 17 amino acids. Germline loops: CDR1 MDHEN, CDR2 SYDVKM. The chain's CDR3 is CASSLKLIRVLAYGYTF. DNA for the CDR3: TGTGCCAGCAGTTTAAAACTGATACGGGTATTAGCCTATGGCTACACCTTC.

The chain combines TRBV5-5 with TRBJ2-4; the D gene could be TRBD1 or TRBD2 (5 bases each). The CDR3 length is 13 residues. Trimming took 3 bases from V and 4 from J, leaving 8 bases between them. Per the germline V gene, CDR1 is SGHKS and CDR2 is YYEKEE (reference sequence). The CDR3 sequence is CASSWDRKNIQYF. DNA of the CDR3: TGTGCCAGCAGCTGGGACCGGAAAAACATTCAGTACTTC.

This chain connects TRBV5-4 to TRBJ2-7; 9 nucleotides match TRBD1. With 2 bases clipped from V and 5 bases from J, the junction kept 5 bases outside the gene matches. The CDR3 spans 14 residues. The germline V gene encodes CDR1 SGHNT and CDR2 YYREEE (reference sequence). CDR3 sequence reads: CASSLGDRVDEQYF. CDR3 nucleotide sequence: TGTGCCAGCAGCTTAGGGGACAGGGTCGACGAGCAGTACTTC.

The V and J genes are TRBV11-2 and TRBJ2-7; D might be TRBD1 (6 bases). Deletions cut 5 bases from V and 2 bases from J, with 16 bases between. This CDR3 comprises 15 residues. The V gene's germline CDR1 is SGHAT and CDR2 FQNNGV. DNA for the CDR3: TGTGCCAGCAGCGGGGGACAAGATCGAGCCTACGAGCAGTACTTC. This gives the protein CASSGGQDRAYEQYF.

J is TRBJ2-3 and V is TRBV29-1; tentative D call: TRBD2 (5 bases). The CDR3 length is 13 residues. V shed 0 bases and J shed 3 bases, with 7 bases lying between them. Germline loops: CDR1 SQVTM, CDR2 ANQGSEA. The CDR3, as DNA: TGCAGCGTTGAAGATGGGGAGACAGATACGCAGTATTTT. As protein: CSVEDGETDTQYF.

Comments on this clone: Sequence at one end of the junction differs from germline and may be a read error. The chain combines TRBV11-3 with TRBJ2-7; D gene ambiguous. There are 10 residues in the CDR3. Germline CDR1 SGHNT, CDR2 YENEEA. The CDR3 protein is CASSLRPALF. DNA for the CDR3: TGTGCCAGCAGCTTAAGGCCGGCCCTATTC.

The V gene is TRBV7-9, the J gene TRBJ1-4, with D possibly TRBD1 on 6 matching bases. The CDR3 contains 15 residues. Germline CDR1 reads SEHNR; CDR2 reads FQNEAQ (reference sequence). The V end was cut by 3 bases, the J end by 4 bases, with 12 bases between. CDR3 coding DNA: TGTGCCAGCAGCTTTCACAGGGTCTATAATGAAAAACTGTTTTTT. Translated, it gives CASSFHRVYNEKLFF. The full variable domain, with the rest looked up from reference TRBV7-9 and TRBJ1-4, is DTGVSQNPRHKITKRGQNVTFRCDPISEHNRLYWYRQTLGQGPEFLTYFQNEAQLEKSRLLSDRFSAERPKGSFSTLEIQRTEQGDSAMYLCASSFHRVYNEKLFFGSGTQLSVL.

The chain links TRBV9 to TRBJ2-3; maybe TRBD1 (5 bases). Germline loops: CDR1 SGDLS, CDR2 YYNGEE. V was pared by 4 bases and J by 2 bases, with 14 bases between. The CDR3 contains 15 residues. CDR3 sequence reads: CASSPQGVITDTQYF. The CDR3 coding sequence is TGTGCCAGCAGCCCCCAAGGGGTTATCACAGATACGCAGTATTTT.